The present TCR beta chain was sequenced within a study of cytomegalovirus exposure and HLA in healthy donors. General study findings and limits: Highly shared variants forming one cluster were likely a sequencing artifact. Roughly even sequencing depth across donors was the assumption behind the presence/absence analyses. Association of 15,000 to 20,000 TCR beta sequences with HLA alleles was found at 0.05 false discovery rate in a later analysis. The authors enumerated over 150 TCR beta chains as linked to cytomegalovirus.

The PCR employed 60 Vbeta primers together with 13 Jbeta primers. Assay: immunoSEQ multiplex PCR; the TCRdb copy retains only in-frame clones and omits some. The top ten clones hold about 5% of a sample with around 140,000 clones, approximately 87% of them seen once. Germline CDR1 MNHEY, CDR2 SVGAGI. V was cut by 0 bases and J by 3 bases, with 9 bases left in between. The CDR3 extends over 14 amino acids. On this clone itself: Its antigen is still unknown.

The rearrangement joins TRBV6-5 to TRBJ2-7, with D possibly matching TRBD2 (5 bases). The sequenced material came from PBMCs. The receptor was isolated from a woman under 40 in good health and CMV-seronegative. The CDR3 DNA is TGTGCCAGCAGTTACTCTTCCCGGGACTACGAGCAGTACTTC. Translating gives CASSYSSRDYEQYF.